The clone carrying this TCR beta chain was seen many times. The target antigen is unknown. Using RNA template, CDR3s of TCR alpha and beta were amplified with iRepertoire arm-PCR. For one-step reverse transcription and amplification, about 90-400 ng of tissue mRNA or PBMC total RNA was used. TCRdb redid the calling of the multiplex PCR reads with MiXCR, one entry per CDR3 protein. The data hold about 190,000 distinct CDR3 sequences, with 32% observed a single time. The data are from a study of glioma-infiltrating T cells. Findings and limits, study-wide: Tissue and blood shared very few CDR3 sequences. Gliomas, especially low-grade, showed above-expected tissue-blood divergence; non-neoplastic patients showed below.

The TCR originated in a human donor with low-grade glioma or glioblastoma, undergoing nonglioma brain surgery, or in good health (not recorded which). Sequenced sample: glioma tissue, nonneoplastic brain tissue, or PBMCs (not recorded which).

CDR3 nucleotides: TGTGCCAGCAGTCCGGACCGGCGGCAGCCCCAGCATTTT. Its translation: CASSPDRRQPQHF. The V gene is TRBV6-2 or TRBV6-3, the J gene TRBJ1-5; D remains unclear. V was clipped by 5 bases and J by 7 bases, with 12 bases between them. This CDR3 has 13 residues. Germline CDR1 reads MNHEY; CDR2 reads SVGEGT.